These 29 T cell receptor beta chains came from one sample sequenced in a study of shared clonotypes between healthy human individuals. Here immunoSEQ multiplex PCR was the method, and the copy in TCRdb shows in-frame clones only, minus some. The profile shows some 680,000 clones, around 73% of them singletons. The sample consisted of memory CD4+ T cells sorted from blood. Specified subset: CD45RA-negative fraction. The receptors here all came from a young woman in good health.

This clone showed up just once. The chain couples TRBV28 to TRBJ2-2, with D unresolved. CDR1 and CDR2 from the germline V gene are MDHEN and SYDVKM. The germline V and J ends were trimmed by 7 bases and 7 bases, with 16 bases remaining between them. The CDR3 is 14 residues long. Here the CDR3 reads CASTTANRRGELFF. CDR3 nucleotides: TGTGCCAGCACGACCGCAAACCGACGCGGGGAGCTGTTTTTT.

Ten or more counts support this clone. V and J are TRBV7-7 and TRBJ2-7; TRBD1 aligns across 8 bases. This CDR3 has 14 residues. V lost 5 bases and J lost 7; bases outside the gene matches: 10. Germline V lookup: CDR1 SSHAT, CDR2 FNYEAQ (reference sequence). Here the CDR3 reads CASSRDRRSVEQYF. CDR3 nucleotide sequence: TGTGCCAGCAGCCGGGACAGGAGATCTGTGGAGCAGTACTTC.

In DNA form, the CDR3 reads TGTGCCAGCAGCTACAACAGTTACACCGGGGAGCTGTTTTTT. Its protein is CASSYNSYTGELFF. V usage is TRBV7-2 and J usage is TRBJ2-2; D gene ambiguous. Trimming removed 4 bases at V and 3 bases at J, with 9 bases between. Looked up from germline, CDR1 is SGHTA and CDR2 is FQGNSA. The CDR3 is 14 amino acids.

The rearrangement links TRBV4-1 to TRBJ1-4; 9 bases are shared with TRBD1. J was trimmed by 5 bases and V by 1 base; bases with no gene match: 5. Per the germline V gene, CDR1 is MGHRA and CDR2 is YSYEKL. This CDR3 has 16 residues. The CDR3, as DNA: TGCGCCAGCAGCCAAGTAGGGGGGACAGGGAATGAAAAACTGTTTTTT. This codes for CASSQVGGTGNEKLFF.

The gene calls are TRBV5-1 and TRBJ2-1, with TRBD2 matching over 8 bases. The CDR3 contains 17 residues. J was trimmed by 0 bases and V by 3 bases; bases with no gene match: 8. Looked up from germline, CDR1 is SGHRS and CDR2 is YFSETQ. The CDR3 DNA reads as TGCGCCAGCAGCTCGGAGGGGACTAGAGGCTCCTACAATGAGCAGTTCTTC. It codes for CASSSEGTRGSYNEQFF.

This clone was seen only a few times. V is TRBV7-8 and J is TRBJ1-1, with a possible D match to TRBD1 (5 bases). V lost 4 bases to trimming and J lost 4 bases, with 10 bases between them. The CDR3 spans 13 residues. CDR1 is SGHVS, CDR2 FQNEAQ, per germline. The CDR3 loop is CASSYAGRTEAFF. The CDR3 region has the DNA TGTGCCAGCAGCTACGCAGGGCGCACTGAAGCTTTCTTT.

Notes on this clone: The sample contains more than one DNA sequence encoding this CDR3. This chain connects TRBV7-6 to TRBJ1-4, with TRBD1 matching 8 bases. The CDR3 runs to 15 residues. Germline CDR1 and CDR2: SGHVS and FNYEAQ. Trimming cost V 1 base and J 5 bases; bases outside gene matches: 3. The CDR3 protein is CASSLGQGQNEKLFF. For the CDR3, the DNA is TGTGCCAGCAGCTTAGGACAGGGGCAAAATGAAAAACTGTTTTTT. Looking up the rest from reference TRBV7-6 and TRBJ1-4 gives the full variable domain: GAGVSQSPRYKVTKRGQDVALRCDPISGHVSLYWYRQALGQGPEFLTYFNYEAQQDKSGLPNDRFSAERPEGSISTLTIQRTEQRDSAMYRCASSLGQGQNEKLFFGSGTQLSVL.

The genes are TRBV30 and TRBJ2-7; D possibly matches TRBD1 or TRBD2 (5 bases each). V was pared by 4 bases and J by 8 bases, with 21 bases between. Germline-derived CDR1 and CDR2 are GTSNPN and SVGIG (reference sequence). The CDR3 covers 14 residues. CDR3 nucleotide sequence: TGTGCCTGGAAACCGTCGGGGACCCCCAAGCAGCAGTACTTC. As protein: CAWKPSGTPKQQYF.

Regarding this clone: In the same sample, other DNA sequences code for this CDR3. The chain carries TRBV30 and TRBJ1-4; D remains unclear. Looked up from germline, CDR1 is GTSNPN and CDR2 is SVGIG (reference sequence). With 5 bases removed from V and 3 bases from J, the gap between germline ends came to 10 bases. This CDR3 is built from 13 residues. The CDR3 reads CAWGRVANEKLFF. CDR3 bases: TGTGCCTGGGGCCGGGTGGCTAATGAAAAACTGTTTTTT.

The chain combines TRBV25-1 with TRBJ2-1; D unclear. CDR3 length equals 16 residues. V shed 3 bases and J shed 2 bases, with 14 bases lying between them. The germline CDR1 and CDR2 sequences are MGHDK and SYGVNS. CDR3 region: CASSDPGRRPYNEQFF. Written as DNA, the CDR3 is TGTGCCAGCAGTGACCCCGGACGGCGGCCCTACAATGAGCAGTTCTTC.

In regard to this clone: Distinct nucleotide sequences in the sample also encode this CDR3. The rearrangement uses TRBV5-1 and TRBJ2-1; no clear D. Trimming shortened V by 1 base and J by 0 bases, and 8 bases separated the two germline ends. CDR3 length: 15 amino acids. Germline assignment: CDR1 SGHRS and CDR2 YFSETQ. The CDR3 loop reads CASSLSTSSYNEQFF. CDR3 coding DNA: TGCGCCAGCAGCTTGTCCACCTCCTCCTACAATGAGCAGTTCTTC.

This clone was counted between two and nine times. The chain links TRBV7-3 to TRBJ1-2, with no clear D. From germline, CDR1 is SGHTA and CDR2 FQGTGA. The CDR3 has 15 residues. Trimming pared 4 bases from V and 0 bases from J, leaving 12 bases between. The CDR3 here is CASSSSPAANYGYTF. The CDR3 bases are TGTGCCAGCAGCTCGTCCCCAGCCGCTAACTATGGCTACACCTTC.

This clone was seen only once. The CDR3 loop reads CASTPGVYNEQFF. For the CDR3, the DNA is TGTGCCAGCACGCCGGGAGTCTACAATGAGCAGTTCTTC. This rearrangement joins TRBV6-6 to TRBJ2-1, with D tentatively TRBD2 (6 bases). V was shortened by 7 bases and J by 3 bases, with 10 bases between the two germline ends. Per germline, CDR1 MNHNY and CDR2 SVGAGI (reference sequence). The CDR3 spans 13 residues.

The chain employs TRBV28 and TRBJ1-3; D possibly corresponds to TRBD1 (5 bases). The CDR3 is 15 residues long. V lost 7 bases and J lost 0, with 13 bases in between. CDR1 MDHEN and CDR2 SYDVKM come from the germline V gene. The CDR3 region is CASTDSSTSGNTIYF. For the CDR3, the DNA is TGTGCCAGCACCGACAGTAGCACCTCTGGAAACACCATATATTTT.

The table lists this clone with a count of one. The chain employs TRBV6-5 and TRBJ1-2; no reliable D call. The CDR3 runs to 13 residues. Germline CDR1 reads MNHEY; CDR2 reads SVGAGI. V lost 0 bases, J lost 3 bases, and 5 bases lay in between. The DNA of the CDR3 is TGTGCCAGCAGTTACTCGGTGGACTATGGCTACACCTTC. This encodes CASSYSVDYGYTF.

This clone came up many times. The chain recombines TRBV29-1 with TRBJ1-4; D unresolved. Trimming cost V 7 bases and J 5 bases, with 11 bases left between them. The germline gives CDR1 SQVTM, CDR2 ANQGSEA. The CDR3 extends over 12 amino acids. The CDR3 DNA follows: TGCAGCGGCGGGCAGCCGAATGAAAAACTGTTTTTT. Translation: CSGGQPNEKLFF.

As regards this clone: This could be a read error, since a much larger clone is one nucleotide away. The same CDR3 arises from other DNA sequences in this sample as well. The V and J genes are TRBV5-1 and TRBJ2-5; D perhaps matches TRBD1 (5 bases). The V and J ends lost 0 bases and 5 bases respectively, with 5 bases between them. The CDR3 has 12 amino acids. Germline V gives CDR1 SGHRS, CDR2 YFSETQ. Written as DNA, the CDR3 is TGCGCCAGCAGCTTGGAGGGGGAGACCCAGTACTTC. Translated: CASSLEGETQYF.

The chain is built from TRBV13 and TRBJ2-7; a possible D gene is TRBD2 (7 bases). The CDR3 is 15 residues long. Germline V gene sequence: CDR1 PRHDT, CDR2 FYEKMQ (reference sequence). Trimming cost V 7 bases and J 2 bases, with 18 bases left between them. In nucleotides, the CDR3 is TGTGCCAGCACCCTGGGGGGGGCCGGGACCTACGAGCAGTACTTC. Encoded protein: CASTLGGAGTYEQYF.

This clone was observed many times. The rearrangement uses TRBV15 and TRBJ1-1; maybe TRBD1 (6 bases). Trimming left V 0 bases short and J 6 bases short, with 17 bases between. The CDR3 spans 16 residues. CDR1 LNHNV and CDR2 YYDKDF come from the germline V gene (reference sequence). The CDR3, as DNA: TGTGCCACCAGCAGAGATCTCCAGGCAAGGGGGTCTGAAGCTTTCTTT. Translating it yields CATSRDLQARGSEAFF.

The chain uses TRBV9 and TRBJ2-5; a possible D gene is TRBD2 (6 bases). The V and J ends lost 5 bases and 5 bases respectively, with 19 bases between them. Per germline, CDR1 SGDLS and CDR2 YYNGEE. The CDR3 consists of 15 residues. CDR3 loop: CASSRGRGAGETQYF. The CDR3 region has the DNA TGTGCCAGCAGTCGGGGACGCGGGGCCGGGGAGACCCAGTACTTC.

The chain joins TRBV5-1 to TRBJ2-2; tentative D call: TRBD1 (6 bases). Trimming pared 4 bases from V and 1 base from J, leaving 14 bases between. CDR3 size: 16 residues. In germline, CDR1 is SGHRS, CDR2 YFSETQ. CDR3: CASSPHRVGNTGELFF. The DNA of the CDR3 is TGCGCCAGCAGCCCCCACAGGGTGGGGAACACCGGGGAGCTGTTTTTT.

CDR3 region: CASSQTGTSGYNEQFF. The CDR3 nucleotides are TGTGCCAGCAGTCAAACCGGGACTAGCGGTTACAATGAGCAGTTCTTC. The V and J genes are TRBV27 and TRBJ2-1; 11 bases map to TRBD2. The junction had 7 bases not matched to a gene; V was cut back by 5 bases and J by 4 bases. Germline V CDR1 and CDR2: MNHEY, SMNVEV (reference sequence). The CDR3 runs to 16 residues.

V and J are TRBV6-5 and TRBJ1-5; D gene uncertain. The V gene lost 8 bases and the J gene lost 1 base, with 12 bases spanning the gap. The CDR3 totals 14 residues. CDR1 and CDR2 (germline): MNHEY, SVGAGI. CDR3 amino acids: CASRTGRSNQPQHF. In DNA, the CDR3 is TGTGCCAGCCGGACCGGGCGGAGCAATCAGCCCCAGCATTTT.

With regard to this clone: The same CDR3 also results from other DNA sequences found in this sample. The CDR3 is CASSSGQMNTEAFF. In DNA, the CDR3 is TGCGCCAGCAGCTCCGGACAGATGAACACTGAAGCTTTCTTT. V is TRBV5-1 and J is TRBJ1-1; D might be TRBD1 (6 bases). Germline V gives CDR1 SGHRS, CDR2 YFSETQ. The V end was cut by 3 bases, the J end by 0 bases, with 9 bases between. The CDR3 runs 14 residues.

This chain links TRBV5-1 with TRBJ2-1, with unresolved D. V was shortened by 3 bases and J by 7 bases, with 20 bases between the two germline ends. The CDR3 runs 16 residues. Germline-derived CDR1 and CDR2 are SGHRS and YFSETQ. The DNA for the CDR3 is TGCGCCAGCAGCTCCCCCTCCCGGTGGATGGGGAATGAGCAGTTCTTC. Its protein is CASSSPSRWMGNEQFF.

The rearrangement joins TRBV19 to TRBJ1-2; 7 bases match TRBD1. The germline V gene encodes CDR1 LNHDA and CDR2 SQIVND (reference sequence). This CDR3 is 15 amino acids long. Germline trimming cut 4 bases from V and 4 bases from J; bases unmatched to any gene: 9. The CDR3 protein is CASSRPGQAAYGYTF. In DNA, the CDR3 is TGTGCCAGTAGTAGACCTGGACAGGCCGCCTATGGCTACACCTTC.

This clone was counted many times. J is TRBJ1-1 and V is TRBV7-6; no reliable D call. Trimming left V 2 bases short and J 2 bases short, with 6 bases between. The CDR3 consists of 13 residues. The germline V gene has CDR1 SGHVS and CDR2 FNYEAQ. CDR3 in DNA: TGTGCCAGCAGCTTATCAGGAAACACTGAAGCTTTCTTT. Translated, it gives CASSLSGNTEAFF.

The CDR3 is CASSSSDRGRRYSNQPQHF. The CDR3 coding sequence is TGTGCCAGCAGTTCAAGCGACAGGGGGAGGCGGTATAGCAATCAGCCCCAGCATTTT. V and J are TRBV28 and TRBJ1-5; 9 bases agree with TRBD1. Germline trimming cut 4 bases from V and 0 bases from J; bases unmatched to any gene: 13. The length of the CDR3 is 19 residues. Germline V lookup: CDR1 MDHEN, CDR2 SYDVKM.

This chain joins TRBV4-1 and TRBJ1-3, with a possible D match to TRBD1 (5 bases). The V gene lost 1 base and the J gene lost 9 bases, with 19 bases spanning the gap. CDR1 MGHRA and CDR2 YSYEKL come from the germline V gene. CDR3 size: 16 residues. The CDR3 region has the DNA TGCGCCAGCAGCCAAGTCAATCGGCAGGGTATCGCCACCATATATTTT. The encoded protein is CASSQVNRQGIATIYF.